This paragraph reports one T cell receptor beta chain. This clonotype was seen repeatedly, ten times or more. Its antigen remains undetermined. No quality values exist for individual bases; no much larger clone is one base distant. The sample's time point, from its label and the paper: newly diagnosed GD, antithyroid drugs for less than 3 months. For both TCR sequencing and RNA sequencing, RNA was extracted from PBMCs in TRIzol. The diagnosis of Graves' disease followed American Thyroid Association guidelines. The patients came from an endocrinology department in Xi'an, China. From each patient, about 9.7 milliliters of peripheral blood was collected into an EDTA anticoagulant tube. Ficoll Paque Plus density gradient separation was used to isolate PBMCs, and no further T cell sorting was performed. An Agilent 2100 Bioanalyzer and agarose gel were used to check RNA quality, while a NanoDrop 2000 measured RNA concentration.

The library was generated by multiplex PCR. The sequencer was an Illumina HiSeq 4000. iRepertoire HTBI primers and Arm-PCR amplification of CDR3 regions were used to construct TCR beta libraries. Before sequencing, the PCR products went through gel purification. As for how the authors treated the data: Gene usage analysis of CDR3 amino acid clonotypes used the approximately 62 TRBV and around 13 TRBJ segments found across samples. Filtered high-quality paired reads were merged into contigs using COPE and FqMerger. Contigs were aligned with BLAST to IMGT TRBV, TRBD and TRBJ reference genes, and CDR3 was defined per IMGT. Any clonotype with a frequency above 0.1% was classified as a highly expanded clone. Repertoire diversity was measured by Shannon entropy, and V-J evenness by the Gini coefficient. A clonotype found in more than one individual was treated as public. TCRdb reran the public reads through fastp at Q25 and MiXCR, keeping productive beta chains. Merged by CDR3 protein, the rows form single entries marked with the most common genes and DNA. The V and J calls reflect TCRdb's pipeline rather than the authors' work. This sample is represented by 350,000 to 500,000 distinct CDR3 sequences; around 15% of them were singletons. The ten biggest clones cover roughly 15% of the sample.

These data originate in a study of regulatory T cells in long-lasting Graves disease (dated by TCRdb to about 2021). In the study overall: Newly diagnosed Graves' disease patients had taken antithyroid drugs for less than 3 months. A total of roughly 33 samples were covered by TCR sequencing, comprising approximately 13 persistent and some 20 newly diagnosed Graves' disease patients. Patients with persistent Graves' disease were compared with patients with newly diagnosed Graves' disease using TCR sequencing and RNA sequencing of peripheral blood. The study was registered as a clinical trial and conducted in China. Results the study describes overall, beyond this receptor: Preferential use of TRBV28, TRBJ1-2 and TRBJ2-5 was observed in persistent disease, whereas TRBV20-1 and TRBJ2-1 were favored in newly diagnosed disease. Compared with newly diagnosed patients, patients with persistent Graves' disease had lower TCR Shannon entropy and fewer highly expanded clones, which suggests clonal expansion. Sequencing and analysis were restricted to the TCR beta chain. As a limitation, the authors acknowledged that the small sample size may reduce accuracy. Because the primary lesion, thyroid tissue, could not be accessed, the study looked at peripheral blood alone. More public clonotypes were shared among persistent patients (over 2,500) than among newly diagnosed patients (approximately 1,000).

The germline V gene yields MDHEN for CDR1 and SYDVKM for CDR2. V is clipped by 11 bases and J by 0 bases, and the sequence between their germline boundaries is 15 bases long. The CDR3, cysteine through phenylalanine, is 14 amino acids long. Only the CDR3 portion is preserved as DNA: 42 bases, with reading frame beginning at the first base. A further study also used this sample, focusing on T cells in Graves' hyperthyroidism and ophthalmopathy. The second paper states: Stable Graves' hyperthyroidism was defined as the absence of progression to ophthalmopathy over 18 months of follow-up. Hyperthyroidism patients were newly diagnosed, with disease duration under 2 months, and aged 18 to 65 years. Patients with uncontrolled infections, other autoimmune diseases, pregnancy or lactation were excluded. Clinical symptoms, serum thyroxine and TRAb, thyroid ultrasound, and orbital computed tomography formed the basis for the diagnoses. The TCR CDR3 was subjected to a first round of RT-PCR using the HTBI primer set and the Qiagen OneStep RT-PCR kit. Blood samples also contained most of the expanded thyroid clonotypes (frequency above 0.001), which suggests that blood repertoires may reflect thyroid immune responses. Ophthalmopathy was separated from stable hyperthyroidism by a 13 V-J signature model, with over 85% sensitivity and 81% to 82% specificity obtained in cross-validation and 80%/75% obtained in testing. In validation, the model predicted progression to ophthalmopathy a median of about 5.9 months before onset, with around 70% sensitivity and 72.22% specificity. TCR V-J signatures able to tell the groups apart were searched for in a discovery cohort of some 97 patients, of whom over 40 had Graves' ophthalmopathy and 57 had stable Graves' hyperthyroidism. Prospective prediction of ophthalmopathy was tested in an independent validation cohort consisting of roughly 20 hyperthyroidism patients and about 17 patients who later progressed to ophthalmopathy. The 95 to 100 discovery patients were randomly split 7:3 into training and test sets. In about 6 Graves' hyperthyroidism patients, the study also compared T-cell repertoires from thyroid tissue with T-cell repertoires from blood. After blood sampling, hyperthyroidism patients were treated with methimazole at a starting dose of 30 mg daily, and ophthalmopathy patients were treated with high-dose intravenous methylprednisolone. The libraries were constructed in a second round of multiplex PCR and then size-selected and purified. The libraries were sequenced on an Illumina HiSeq2000 using paired-end 100 bp reads. SOAPnuke was used to process the raw data, removing reads that contained adapters or uncalled bases, had a mean Phred below 15, or lacked an exact match to the constant primer or identifier. COPE v1.2.5 was used to merge high-quality paired reads, and clonotypes were defined as unique nucleotide sequences. MiTCR v1.1 was used to align clonotypes to the IMGT TRBV, TRBD and TRBJ reference segments. The analysis included only V-J combinations with a frequency above 0.0001, which together covered over 98% of the repertoires. The TCS score was defined as the ratio of F50 (clonal expansion) to E x V (chaos), calculated using BLOSUM62-based TCRdist between CDR3 peptides within each V-J. Welch's t-statistics and random forest reduced approximately 520 V-J features to 10 to 15, which were used in a naive Bayes classifier (R e1071). No statistical method was used to set the sample size in advance, and investigators knew the group allocation. TCR Vbeta CDR3 sequencing of 120 to 150 peripheral blood samples (roughly 43 ophthalmopathy, 75 hyperthyroidism and approximately 17 progressor patients) is reported in the paper.

This clonotype originated in a woman in her forties or fifties with Graves disease. Donor details come from another sample of the same person, matched by shared clones. The source was peripheral blood mononuclear cells (PBMCs), collected at new diagnosis, from a patient treated with antithyroid drugs. The V and J genes are TRBV28 and TRBJ2-3, with a tentative D gene TRBD2 over 5 matching bases. The CDR3 sequence is CASLGEPSTDTQYF. The nucleotides are TGTGCCTCCCTCGGGGAACCTAGCACAGATACGCAGTATTTT.